Below are 25 T cell receptor beta chains sequenced from a single sample in a study of blood T cell repertoires in COVID-19 (dated by TCRdb to 2018 to 2020). Libraries were prepared through the immunoSEQ multiplex PCR assay. TCRdb took this table from immuneACCESS and kept in-frame rearrangements with V and J called. Such tables lack part of the clones; where checked against another copy, unresolved V genes explain under half of the gap, and the rest is unexplained. For this sample there are 200,000 to 300,000 clones; roughly 80% appear just once. Together, the top ten hold under 5% of the sample. Sample: peripheral blood. The source of these receptors is a man aged 55 to 70 with acute or convalescent COVID-19.

The rearrangement uses TRBV27 and TRBJ1-1; no clear D. Trimming pared 6 bases from V and 0 bases from J, leaving 8 bases between. The CDR3 runs 13 residues. Germline CDR1 and CDR2: MNHEY and SMNVEV (reference sequence). In nucleotides, the CDR3 is TGTGCCAGCAGATTAGGCATGAACACTGAAGCTTTCTTT. Translating gives CASRLGMNTEAFF.

This clone has only one observation. This chain uses TRBV7-8 with TRBJ1-5, with 8 bases lining up with TRBD1. This CDR3 is built from 14 residues. The J segment lost 5 bases and the V segment lost 5 bases, leaving 5 bases of the junction unmatched. Per germline, CDR1 SGHVS and CDR2 FQNEAQ. The CDR3 bases are TGTGCCAGCAGCCCCTGGACAGGGCATCAGCCCCAGCATTTT. It yields the protein CASSPWTGHQPQHF.

The chain recombines TRBV9 with TRBJ2-3; D may be TRBD2 (5 bases). The V end lost 2 bases, the J end lost 1 base, and 14 bases lay between the germline ends. The germline V gene has CDR1 SGDLS and CDR2 YYNGEE. The CDR3 spans 16 residues. CDR3 loop: CASSVERTVGTDTQYF. CDR3 DNA: TGTGCCAGCAGCGTTGAAAGGACTGTTGGCACAGATACGCAGTATTTT.

This chain connects TRBV19 to TRBJ2-7, with TRBD2 as a possible D gene (6 bases). The germline V and J ends were trimmed by 2 bases and 3 bases, with 11 bases remaining between them. The CDR3 covers 14 residues. Germline CDR1 reads LNHDA; CDR2 reads SQIVND (reference sequence). The CDR3 DNA reads as TGTGCCAGTAGTATAATGTCGACTAGCTACGAGCAGTACTTC. It codes for CASSIMSTSYEQYF.

The chain carries TRBV6-6 and TRBJ1-4; tentative D call: TRBD1 (5 bases). Trimming cost V 6 bases and J 8 bases, with 13 bases left between them. CDR3 length: 13 amino acids. CDR1 is MNHNY and CDR2 is SVGAGI in the germline V gene (reference sequence). This chain's CDR3 is CASSPRRGEKLFF. The CDR3 nucleotides are TGTGCCAGCAGCCCCAGGCGGGGGGAAAAACTGTTTTTT.

Turning to this clone: Relative to the germline gene, one junction end is altered; a read error may explain this. The chain employs TRBV3-1 (or the pseudogene TRBV3-2) and TRBJ1-2; weak D call: TRBD1 (6 bases). This CDR3 contains 13 residues. CDR1 and CDR2 from the germline V gene are LGHDT and YNNKEL (reference sequence). The CDR3 sequence is CASSPGGTPPESF. The CDR3 DNA sequence: TGTGCCAGCAGCCCGGGTGGGACACCGCCCGAGTCCTTC.

This clone was counted a single time. This sequence joins TRBV13 and TRBJ2-1; 8 bases align to TRBD2. V dropped 1 base and J dropped 14; count of bases not matched to a gene: 10. Germline CDR1 and CDR2: PRHDT and FYEKMQ (reference sequence). The CDR3 sequence is 14 residues long. The CDR3 DNA reads TGTGCCAGCAGCTTAGCTAACCCAGCGCGGGAGGAGTTCTTC. Protein: CASSLANPAREEFF.

V and J are TRBV10-3 and TRBJ1-5; perhaps TRBD1 as D (6 bases). Germline V gives CDR1 ENHRY, CDR2 SYGVKD. Trimming stripped 2 bases from V and 6 bases from J, with 11 bases between. The CDR3 is 14 residues long. The DNA of the CDR3 is TGTGCCATCAGTGAGACAGGGCTCGGTCAGCCCCAGCATTTT. Translated: CAISETGLGQPQHF.

The V call is TRBV5-1, the J call TRBJ2-1; D gene unclear. This CDR3 spans 13 amino acids. V was pared by 0 bases and J by 5 bases, with 6 bases between. Per the germline V gene, CDR1 is SGHRS and CDR2 is YFSETQ. This CDR3 is CASSLVLDNEQFF. The CDR3 DNA sequence: TGCGCCAGCAGCTTGGTCCTTGACAATGAGCAGTTCTTC.

This clone has only one observation. V is TRBV7-2 and J is TRBJ1-2, with 8 positions matching TRBD1. Trimming at V came to 0 bases and at J to 4 bases, leaving 4 bases not matched to a gene. The CDR3 totals 15 residues. Germline V gene lookup returns CDR1 SGHTA and CDR2 FQGNSA. CDR3 sequence reads: CASSLAGTGFYGYTF. Written as DNA, the CDR3 is TGTGCCAGCAGCTTAGCTGGGACAGGATTCTATGGCTACACCTTC.

The chain carries TRBV12-5 and TRBJ1-2; TRBD1 matches at 8 bases. Germline V gives CDR1 LGHNT, CDR2 FRNRAP. V gave up 1 base and J gave up 0 bases; unmatched junction bases: 7. The CDR3 totals 17 residues. The CDR3 nucleotides read TGTGCTAGTGGTTTGGACACCAGGGGGCTAGCTAACTATGGCTACACCTTC. Translated, it gives CASGLDTRGLANYGYTF.

The CDR3 DNA reads TGTGCCAGCAGCCAAGCAAGACAGAGCGAGCAGTACTTC. Its translation: CASSQARQSEQYF. The chain employs TRBV3-1 (or the pseudogene TRBV3-2) and TRBJ2-7; a weak D match, TRBD1 (5 bases). V lost 1 base, J lost 6 bases, and 10 bases lay in between. Germline CDR1 reads LGHDT; CDR2 reads YNNKEL (reference sequence). CDR3 size: 13 residues.

The count of this clone is one. The rearrangement joins TRBV27 to TRBJ2-5; 7 nucleotides line up with TRBD2. CDR1 MNHEY and CDR2 SMNVEV come from the germline V gene (reference sequence). The CDR3 runs 16 residues. V shed 1 base, J shed 5 bases, and the junction held 10 bases outside the gene matches. CDR3 nucleotide sequence: TGTGCCAGCAGTTTATTCTGGCCTCCCGGGAGGGAGACCCAGTACTTC. Translated: CASSLFWPPGRETQYF.

The chain recombines TRBV3-1 (or the pseudogene TRBV3-2) with TRBJ2-4, with D perhaps TRBD2 (5 bases). With 3 bases removed from V and 2 bases from J, the gap between germline ends came to 17 bases. This CDR3 is built from 17 residues. Germline V CDR1 and CDR2: LGHDT, YNNKEL (reference sequence). This CDR3 is CASSHAWGARTKNIQYF. The CDR3, as DNA: TGTGCCAGCAGCCACGCCTGGGGAGCTAGGACCAAAAACATTCAGTACTTC.

The chain is built from TRBV6-6 and TRBJ1-5; the D gene is possibly TRBD1 (6 bases). CDR1 and CDR2 (germline): MNHNY, SVGAGI (reference sequence). This CDR3 region has 16 residues. V was clipped by 0 bases and J by 3 bases, with 12 bases between them. In DNA, the CDR3 is TGTGCCAGCAGTTACTCGAGGGCAGGGGCCAATCAGCCCCAGCATTTT. Protein product: CASSYSRAGANQPQHF.

CDR3 sequence (DNA): TGTGCCACCAGTGATTTGACGACAGGAGGCGGGCAGTACTTC. Its protein product is CATSDLTTGGGQYF. The chain links TRBV24-1 to TRBJ2-7, with D possibly TRBD1 on 6 matching bases. Germline loops: CDR1 KGHDR, CDR2 SFDVKD. The CDR3 runs to 14 residues. Trimming removed 0 bases from V and 9 bases from J, with 14 bases in between.

This clone was found once. The rearrangement links TRBV23-1 to TRBJ2-2, with no clear D. TRBV23-1 is known as an ORF, though its function is uncertain. The ends were cut back, 2 bases at V and 4 bases at J, with 11 bases in the middle. The CDR3 runs to 15 residues. The CDR3 loop is CASSQNGYATGELFF. In DNA, the CDR3 is TGCGCCAGCAGTCAAAACGGGTATGCCACCGGGGAGCTGTTTTTT.

V and J are TRBV28 and TRBJ2-2; 7 bases line up with TRBD2. The junction had 5 bases not matched to a gene; V was cut back by 3 bases and J by 1 base. CDR3 length equals 16 residues. Per the germline V gene, CDR1 is MDHEN and CDR2 is SYDVKM. CDR3 residues: CASSFGRAENTGELFF. The DNA of the CDR3 is TGTGCCAGCAGTTTTGGGAGGGCGGAGAACACCGGGGAGCTGTTTTTT. Supplemented by reference TRBV28 and TRBJ2-2, the full variable domain reads DVKVTQSSRYLVKRTGEKVFLECVQDMDHENMFWYRQDPGLGLRLIYFSYDVKMKEKGDIPEGYSVSREKKERFSLILESASTNQTSMYLCASSFGRAENTGELFFGEGSRLTVL.

The V gene is TRBV29-1, the J gene TRBJ2-3; the D gene is possibly TRBD1 (7 bases). CDR1 is SQVTM, CDR2 ANQGSEA, per germline. The CDR3 loop spans 16 amino acids. The V end lost 5 bases, the J end lost 0 bases, and 18 bases lay between the germline ends. The CDR3 bases are TGCAGCGTTCGGAGGGACAGTGCGAAAAGCACAGATACGCAGTATTTT. The encoded protein is CSVRRDSAKSTDTQYF.

This rearrangement joins TRBV7-3 to TRBJ2-3; D perhaps matches TRBD1 (5 bases). The CDR3 is 15 residues long. V was trimmed by 3 bases and J by 2 bases, leaving 12 bases between them. Germline V gene lookup returns CDR1 SGHTA and CDR2 FQGTGA. CDR3 loop: CASSFQQGPTDTQYF. CDR3 sequence (DNA): TGTGCCAGCAGCTTTCAGCAGGGCCCCACAGATACGCAGTATTTT.

The chain joins TRBV10-2 to TRBJ1-2; the D gene is possibly TRBD1 (5 bases). Germline values: CDR1 WSHSY, CDR2 SAAADI. V was pared by 0 bases and J by 6 bases, with 5 bases between. The CDR3 is 12 amino acids. DNA for the CDR3: TGCGCCAGCAGTGAGTCGACAGATGGCTACACCTTC. This sequence encodes CASSESTDGYTF.

V is TRBV7-3 and J is TRBJ2-1; 9 nucleotides line up with TRBD2. CDR3 length: 15 amino acids. The germline gives CDR1 SGHTA, CDR2 FQGTGA. V shed 0 bases, J shed 5 bases, and the junction held 2 bases outside the gene matches. CDR3 sequence (DNA): TGTGCCAGCAGCTTAACACTAGCGGGTCACAATGAGCAGTTCTTC. Translating it yields CASSLTLAGHNEQFF.

The chain is built from TRBV27 and TRBJ2-5; 7 positions match TRBD1. CDR3 length equals 13 residues. J was trimmed by 5 bases and V by 4 bases; bases with no gene match: 4. Germline V gene data show CDR1 as MNHEY and CDR2 as SMNVEV (reference sequence). The chain's CDR3 is CASSWDSGETQYF. CDR3 nucleotide sequence: TGTGCCAGCAGTTGGGACAGTGGGGAGACCCAGTACTTC.

The chain is built from TRBV5-1 and TRBJ2-7, with 7 nucleotides matching TRBD2. Unmatched junction bases numbered 13, after V lost 1 base and J lost 3 bases. This CDR3 is built from 17 residues. Germline CDR1 reads SGHRS; CDR2 reads YFSETQ. CDR3 sequence (DNA): TGCGCCAGCAGCTTGAGGGTGCGGTTCCGGGAGGTCTACGAGCAGTACTTC. Translated, it gives CASSLRVRFREVYEQYF.

In its sample, this clone was seen a few times. The rearrangement joins TRBV28 to TRBJ1-1, with 7 bases that match TRBD1. Germline-derived CDR1 and CDR2 are MDHEN and SYDVKM. Trimming at V came to 6 bases and at J to 0 bases, leaving 4 bases not matched to a gene. CDR3 size: 14 residues. The CDR3 coding sequence is TGTGCCAGCAGCACGGGACAGCTGAACACTGAAGCTTTCTTT. Translating gives CASSTGQLNTEAFF.